This note documents a single T cell receptor beta chain sequence. Antigen specificity is unknown. The data stem from a study of response to subunit inactivated influenza vaccine. TCRdb independently ran MiXCR on the RT-PCR reads; one entry per CDR3 protein. The table includes about 180,000 distinct CDR3 sequences, 7.5% to 10% detected once. Study-level results: Authors suggested each seasonal flu vaccination may recruit only limited numbers of new T cells.

The ends were cut back, 5 bases at V and 7 bases at J, with 17 bases in the middle. Germline CDR1 and CDR2: SGHAT and FQDESV (reference sequence). The CDR3 is 15 residues long. The chain recombines TRBV11-1 with TRBJ2-2; D might be TRBD1 (6 bases). The sample was non-naive T cells sorted from PBMCs, taken on the day of vaccination. This clonotype was obtained from a man between 45 and 60 years old who received an inactivated influenza vaccine. In DNA, the CDR3 is TGTGCCAGCAGCCCAAAGCAGGGGCGAGGCGGGGAGCTGTTTTTT. Translated, it gives CASSPKQGRGGELFF.